This TCR beta chain is from a study of radiotherapy plus CTLA-4 blockade in lung cancer. Overall study context: Disease control was seen in over 25% of patients, objective responses in around 20%.

Worth noting for this clone: Its target is unknown.

General study results and limits: After treatment with radiotherapy plus ipilimumab, TCR clones that came from the tumor expanded in blood.

The CDR3 spans 13 residues. Germline V gives CDR1 LNHDA, CDR2 SQIVND (reference sequence). J was trimmed by 2 bases and V by 5 bases; bases with no gene match: 3. TCRdb keeps only in-frame clones here, not all; method: immunoSEQ multiplex PCR. Of 50,000 to 65,000 clones in the sample, 77% were seen once. Sequenced material: peripheral blood, taken from a patient treated with radiotherapy plus ipilimumab. The V and J genes are TRBV19 and TRBJ2-7; the match to TRBD1 covers 7 bases. The source is a human donor with non-small cell lung cancer who had a partial response to radiotherapy plus ipilimumab. CDR3 sequence reads: CASSSTGPYEQYF. Written as DNA, the CDR3 is TGTGCCAGTAGTTCGACAGGGCCCTACGAGCAGTACTTC.